This T cell receptor (beta chain) stems from a study of cytomegalovirus exposure and HLA in healthy donors. Study-wide findings and caveats: In a later analysis, a genetic analysis reported fewer productive-TCR N-insertions in an Asian-associated ancestry cluster than the cohort average.

Germline assignment: CDR1 SGHAT and CDR2 FQNNGV. The CDR3 has 14 residues. V dropped 4 bases and J dropped 2; count of bases not matched to a gene: 4. This clone was observed a single time. Its cognate antigen is unknown. PCR employed 60 Vbeta and 13 Jbeta primers. Sequencing was performed with immunoSEQ multiplex PCR; in TCRdb, only in-frame clones are kept and a portion is missing. The repertoire consists of 150,000 to 200,000 clones, with about 81% occurring once and the leading ten covering about 1.4%. The sequence came from a girl between 10 and 17 years old in good health and CMV-seropositive. This chain joins TRBV11-2 and TRBJ1-2, with TRBD1 identical over 7 bases. The sequenced sample was PBMCs. CDR3 region: CASSWVQGNYGYTF. CDR3 sequence (DNA): TGTGCCAGCAGCTGGGTACAGGGGAACTATGGCTACACCTTC.